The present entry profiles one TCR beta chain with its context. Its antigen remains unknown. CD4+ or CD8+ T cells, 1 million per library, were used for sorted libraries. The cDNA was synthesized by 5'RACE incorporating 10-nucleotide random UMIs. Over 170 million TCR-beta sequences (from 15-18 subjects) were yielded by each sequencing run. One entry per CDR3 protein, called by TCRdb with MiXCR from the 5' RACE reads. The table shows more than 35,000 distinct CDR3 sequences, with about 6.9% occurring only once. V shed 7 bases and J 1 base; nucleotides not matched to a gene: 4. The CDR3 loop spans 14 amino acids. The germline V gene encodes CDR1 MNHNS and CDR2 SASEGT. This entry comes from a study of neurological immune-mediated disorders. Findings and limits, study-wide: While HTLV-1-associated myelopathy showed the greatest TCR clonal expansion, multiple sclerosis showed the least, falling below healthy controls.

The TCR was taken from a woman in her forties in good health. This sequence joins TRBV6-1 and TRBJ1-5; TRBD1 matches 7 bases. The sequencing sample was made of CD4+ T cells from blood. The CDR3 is CASTEGASNQPQHF. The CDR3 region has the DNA TGTGCCAGCACCGAGGGGGCGAGCAATCAGCCCCAGCATTTT.